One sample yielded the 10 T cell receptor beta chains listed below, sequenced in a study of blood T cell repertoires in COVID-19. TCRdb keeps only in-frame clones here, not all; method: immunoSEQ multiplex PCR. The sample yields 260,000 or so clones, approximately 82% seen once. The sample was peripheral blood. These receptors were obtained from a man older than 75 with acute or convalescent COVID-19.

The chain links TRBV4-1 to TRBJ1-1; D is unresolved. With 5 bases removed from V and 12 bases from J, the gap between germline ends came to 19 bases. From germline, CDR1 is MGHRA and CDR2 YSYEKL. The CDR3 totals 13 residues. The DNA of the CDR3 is TGCGCCAGCAGCTTCCGGGTCCTTGCGGGGACTTTCTTT. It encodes CASSFRVLAGTFF.

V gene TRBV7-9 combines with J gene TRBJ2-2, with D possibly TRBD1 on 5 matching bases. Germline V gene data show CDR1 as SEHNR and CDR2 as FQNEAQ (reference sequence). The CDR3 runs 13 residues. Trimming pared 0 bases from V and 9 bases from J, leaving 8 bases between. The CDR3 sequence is CASSLALDRELFF. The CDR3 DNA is TGTGCCAGCAGCTTAGCCCTGGACAGGGAGCTGTTTTTT.

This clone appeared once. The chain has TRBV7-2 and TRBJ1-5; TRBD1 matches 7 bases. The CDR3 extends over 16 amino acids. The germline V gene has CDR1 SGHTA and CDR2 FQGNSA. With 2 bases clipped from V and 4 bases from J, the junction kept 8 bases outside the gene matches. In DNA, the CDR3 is TGTGCCAGCAGCTTATCAACTAACAGGGGTAATCAGCCCCAGCATTTT. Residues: CASSLSTNRGNQPQHF. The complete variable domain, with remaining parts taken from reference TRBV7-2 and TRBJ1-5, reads GAGVSQSPSNKVTEKGKDVELRCDPISGHTALYWYRQSLGQGLEFLIYFQGNSAPDKSGLPSDRFSAERTGGSVSTLTIQRTQQEDSAVYLCASSLSTNRGNQPQHFGDGTRLSIL.

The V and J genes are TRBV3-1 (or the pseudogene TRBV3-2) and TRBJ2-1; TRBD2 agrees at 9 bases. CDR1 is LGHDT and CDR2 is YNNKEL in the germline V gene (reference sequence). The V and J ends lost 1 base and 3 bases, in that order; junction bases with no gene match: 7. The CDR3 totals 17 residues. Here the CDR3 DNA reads TGTGCCAGCAGCCAAGCGCGGGGGGGGCTAGGCTACAATGAGCAGTTCTTC. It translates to CASSQARGGLGYNEQFF.

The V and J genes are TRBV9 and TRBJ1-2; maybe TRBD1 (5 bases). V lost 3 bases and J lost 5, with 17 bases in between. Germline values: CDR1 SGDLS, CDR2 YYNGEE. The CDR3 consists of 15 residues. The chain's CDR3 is CASSEEGRGSYGYTF. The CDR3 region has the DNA TGTGCCAGCAGCGAGGAGGGGCGCGGATCTTATGGCTACACCTTC.

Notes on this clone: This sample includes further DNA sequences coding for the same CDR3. As DNA, the CDR3 is TGCGCCAGCAGGACTAGCGGTTACAATGAGCAGTTCTTC. Amino acids: CASRTSGYNEQFF. The chain has TRBV5-1 and TRBJ2-1; 9 positions agree with TRBD2. This CDR3 region has 13 residues. The junction had 1 base not matched to a gene; V was cut back by 5 bases and J by 4 bases. The germline V gene encodes CDR1 SGHRS and CDR2 YFSETQ.

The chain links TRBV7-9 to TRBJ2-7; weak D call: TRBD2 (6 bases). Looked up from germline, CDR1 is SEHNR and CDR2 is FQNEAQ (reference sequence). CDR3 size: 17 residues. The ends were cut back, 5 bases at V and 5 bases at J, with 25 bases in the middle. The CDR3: CASSHPFDASVLNEQYF. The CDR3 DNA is TGTGCCAGCAGCCACCCATTTGATGCTAGCGTGCTTAACGAGCAGTACTTC.

Here the CDR3 reads CASSLGTVSNQPQHF. The CDR3 DNA reads TGTGCCAGCAGCTTAGGTACGGTTAGCAATCAGCCCCAGCATTTT. The V and J genes are TRBV11-2 and TRBJ1-5, with D unresolved. There are 15 residues in the CDR3. With 1 base removed from V and 0 bases from J, the gap between germline ends came to 7 bases. The germline V gene encodes CDR1 SGHAT and CDR2 FQNNGV.

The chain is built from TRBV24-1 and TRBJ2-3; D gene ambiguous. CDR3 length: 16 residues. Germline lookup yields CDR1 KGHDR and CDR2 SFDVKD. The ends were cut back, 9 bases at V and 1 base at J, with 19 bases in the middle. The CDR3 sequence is CATDTSSYPCTDTQYF. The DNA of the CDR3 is TGTGCCACCGACACATCGAGCTATCCCTGCACAGATACGCAGTATTTT.

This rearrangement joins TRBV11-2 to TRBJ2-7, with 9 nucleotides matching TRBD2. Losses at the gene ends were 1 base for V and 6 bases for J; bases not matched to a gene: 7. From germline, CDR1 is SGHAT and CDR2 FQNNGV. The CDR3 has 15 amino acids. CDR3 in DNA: TGTGCCAGCAGCTTAGTATTAGCGGGAGCCTCCGAGCAGTACTTC. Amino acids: CASSLVLAGASEQYF.